This TCR beta chain came from a study of CD8 T cells in ankylosing spondylitis. Regarding the study as a whole: A CD8+ phenotype characterized the disease-linked clones, which were relatively rare in peripheral blood. Blood of patients with ankylosing spondylitis appeared to be characterized by a TCR beta motif of about 8 highly homologous variants.

Germline lookup yields CDR1 GTSNPN and CDR2 SVGIG (reference sequence). Trimming pared 2 bases from V and 7 bases from J, leaving 11 bases between. CDR3 size: 13 residues. This clonotype was observed a few times. Its antigen remains unidentified. One entry per CDR3 protein results from TCRdb running MiXCR on the 5' RACE reads. This sample has roughly 240,000 distinct CDR3 sequences, with 30% to 40% found just once. The sequence was obtained from a male donor with ankylosing spondylitis or in good health (not recorded which). This chain connects TRBV30 to TRBJ2-2; D is uncertain. The specimen sequenced was blood, either unsorted or a sorted T cell fraction (not recorded which). The CDR3, as DNA: TGTGCCTGGAGTCCCACGGCCCACGGGGAGCTGTTTTTT. Its protein product is CAWSPTAHGELFF.